The rows below give T cell receptor beta chains drawn from one sample of a study of shared clonotypes between healthy human individuals. Sequenced by immunoSEQ multiplex PCR; TCRdb stores in-frame clones only, minus some. The table includes around 940,000 clones, around 80% detected once. Sequences were obtained from memory CD4+ T cells sorted from blood. The receptor source for this set is a man aged 18 to 29 in good health. Both conserved end residues are part of each CDR3. The order of the fields is J gene, clone size, D gene, V gene, CDR3 DNA, CDR3 protein. A D gene is named only where the DNA matches it firmly. Clone size, where shown, is once, few, many, or a class for clones that have expanded.

j_gene: TRBJ1-2
abundance: -
d_gene: -
v_gene: TRBV18
CDR3nt: TGTGCCAGCTCACCACCGGGGGCAATGGGGGCCTATGGCTACACCTTC
CDR3aa: CASSPPGAMGAYGYTF

j_gene: TRBJ1-4
abundance: -
d_gene: TRBD1
v_gene: TRBV28
CDR3nt: TGTGCCAGCCGAAAAGGACAGGACAATGAAAAACTGTTTTTT
CDR3aa: CASRKGQDNEKLFF

j_gene: TRBJ1-1
abundance: -
d_gene: -
v_gene: TRBV28
CDR3nt: TGTGCCAGCAAGCGGGGCCTCGGCACTGAAGCTTTCTTT
CDR3aa: CASKRGLGTEAFF

j_gene: TRBJ2-3
abundance: -
d_gene: -
v_gene: TRBV27
CDR3nt: TGTGCCAGCAGTCCCCGCTGGACTTCCACAGATACGCAGTATTTT
CDR3aa: CASSPRWTSTDTQYF

j_gene: TRBJ1-4
abundance: once
d_gene: TRBD1
v_gene: TRBV5-6
CDR3nt: TGTGCCAGCAGCGTATGGTGGCAGGGGGCAGGTGAAAAACTGTTTTTT
CDR3aa: CASSVWWQGAGEKLFF

j_gene: TRBJ2-7
abundance: once
d_gene: -
v_gene: TRBV25-1
CDR3nt: TGTGCCAGTCTCCGGGGCGTCGACGAGCAGTACTTC
CDR3aa: CASLRGVDEQYF

j_gene: TRBJ2-5
abundance: -
d_gene: TRBD2
v_gene: TRBV4-1
CDR3nt: TGCGCCAGCAGCCAAGGGGATGGTCTAGCGGGAGGGCCCAAGACCCAGTACTTC
CDR3aa: CASSQGDGLAGGPKTQYF

j_gene: TRBJ2-3
abundance: -
d_gene: -
v_gene: TRBV5-5
CDR3nt: TGTGCCAGCAGCTCGGACATGAGCACAGATACGCAGTATTTT
CDR3aa: CASSSDMSTDTQYF

j_gene: TRBJ2-2
abundance: many
d_gene: TRBD2
v_gene: TRBV30
CDR3nt: TGTGCCTGGAGTGGACTAGCAGCCGGGGAGCTGTTTTTT
CDR3aa: CAWSGLAAGELFF

j_gene: TRBJ2-3
abundance: -
d_gene: -
v_gene: TRBV5-1
CDR3nt: TGCGCCAGCAGCCGGGGGGCCACTGGGCAGACAGATACGCAGTATTTT
CDR3aa: CASSRGATGQTDTQYF

j_gene: TRBJ2-7
abundance: -
d_gene: -
v_gene: TRBV27
CDR3nt: TGTGCCAGCAGTCCCTGGAAGTCGACCTACGAGCAGTACTTC
CDR3aa: CASSPWKSTYEQYF

j_gene: TRBJ1-6
abundance: few
d_gene: TRBD1
v_gene: TRBV9
CDR3nt: TGTGCCAGCACTCCGGGACAGGATAATTCACCCCTCCACTTT
CDR3aa: CASTPGQDNSPLHF

j_gene: TRBJ1-2
abundance: -
d_gene: -
v_gene: TRBV9
CDR3nt: TGTGCCAGCAGCGCCTTGGGGGGCTATGGCTACACCTTC
CDR3aa: CASSALGGYGYTF

j_gene: TRBJ1-1
abundance: -
d_gene: TRBD1
v_gene: TRBV4-1
CDR3nt: TGCGCCAGCAGCCAAGATCAGGACAGGGTAGTTTTCTTT
CDR3aa: CASSQDQDRVVFF

j_gene: TRBJ1-1
abundance: -
d_gene: -
v_gene: TRBV2
CDR3nt: TGTGCCAGCACCTTCTTGGGTGATAACACTGAAGCTTTCTTT
CDR3aa: CASTFLGDNTEAFF

j_gene: TRBJ2-5
abundance: -
d_gene: TRBD1
v_gene: TRBV9
CDR3nt: TGTGCCAGCAGCGCGGGGTTGGGACAGGCGTACTTC
CDR3aa: CASSAGLGQAYF

j_gene: TRBJ1-2
abundance: -
d_gene: -
v_gene: TRBV29-1
CDR3nt: TGCAGCGTTGAACGGGTTGTTGGCTACACCTTC
CDR3aa: CSVERVVGYTF

j_gene: TRBJ1-4
abundance: -
d_gene: -
v_gene: TRBV5-6
CDR3nt: TGTGCCAGCAGCTTGGGGGGAACCTCTAATGAAAAACTGTTTTTT
CDR3aa: CASSLGGTSNEKLFF

j_gene: TRBJ1-1
abundance: -
d_gene: -
v_gene: TRBV2
CDR3nt: TGTGCCAGCAGCGAACTTGGTGGCACTGAAGCTTTCTTT
CDR3aa: CASSELGGTEAFF

j_gene: TRBJ2-7
abundance: -
d_gene: -
v_gene: TRBV5-1
CDR3nt: TGCGCCAGCAGCCCGGACGCGGGGGCGGGGAATTACGAGCAGTACTTC
CDR3aa: CASSPDAGAGNYEQYF

j_gene: TRBJ2-7
abundance: -
d_gene: -
v_gene: TRBV28
CDR3nt: TGTGCCAGCAGTTTAGTAAGGGGCTCCTACGAGCAGTACTTC
CDR3aa: CASSLVRGSYEQYF

j_gene: TRBJ2-2
abundance: -
d_gene: TRBD2
v_gene: TRBV18
CDR3nt: TGTGCCAGCTCACCACCGAGCGGGGGGTCCACCGGGGAGCTGTTTTTT
CDR3aa: CASSPPSGGSTGELFF

j_gene: TRBJ1-1
abundance: few
d_gene: -
v_gene: TRBV7-2
CDR3nt: TGTGCCAGCAGCTTAGGGGGGGTGAACACTGAAGCTTTCTTT
CDR3aa: CASSLGGVNTEAFF

j_gene: TRBJ2-3
abundance: -
d_gene: -
v_gene: TRBV2
CDR3nt: TGTGCCAGCAGTGAAGCGCTTCGCGCAGCGAGCACAGATACGCAGTATTTT
CDR3aa: CASSEALRAASTDTQYF

j_gene: TRBJ1-1
abundance: few
d_gene: -
v_gene: TRBV2
CDR3nt: TGTGCCAGCAGCGGTGCTTGGGGGAACACTGAAGCTTTCTTT
CDR3aa: CASSGAWGNTEAFF

j_gene: TRBJ2-7
abundance: -
d_gene: -
v_gene: TRBV19
CDR3nt: TGTGCCAGTACGGGTTTGGGTGACGAGCAGTACTTC
CDR3aa: CASTGLGDEQYF

j_gene: TRBJ2-2
abundance: -
d_gene: -
v_gene: TRBV7-9
CDR3nt: TGTGCCAGCAGCTTAGGCCTCGAGAACACCGGGGAGCTGTTTTTT
CDR3aa: CASSLGLENTGELFF

j_gene: TRBJ1-1
abundance: -
d_gene: TRBD1
v_gene: TRBV15
CDR3nt: TGTGCCACCAGCACTGGACAGGGTGGGCACTTGAACACTGAAGCTTTCTTT
CDR3aa: CATSTGQGGHLNTEAFF

j_gene: TRBJ2-1
abundance: few
d_gene: TRBD2
v_gene: TRBV5-1
CDR3nt: TGCGCCAGCAGCTTGATCCCCGGGACTAGCGCCTACAATGAGCAGTTCTTC
CDR3aa: CASSLIPGTSAYNEQFF

j_gene: TRBJ1-5
abundance: -
d_gene: -
v_gene: TRBV30
CDR3nt: TGTGCCTGGAGTGCCCCCCGTGCGGGTAGCAATCAGCCCCAGCATTTT
CDR3aa: CAWSAPRAGSNQPQHF

j_gene: TRBJ2-2
abundance: -
d_gene: -
v_gene: TRBV30
CDR3nt: TGTGCCTGGAGAAGACAGGCGGCGGGGGAGCTGTTTTTT
CDR3aa: CAWRRQAAGELFF

j_gene: TRBJ2-1
abundance: -
d_gene: -
v_gene: TRBV14
CDR3nt: TGTGCCAGCAGCCAAGGCGGGACGGGCAACAATGAGCAGTTCTTC
CDR3aa: CASSQGGTGNNEQFF

j_gene: TRBJ2-1
abundance: few
d_gene: -
v_gene: TRBV19
CDR3nt: TGTGCCAGTAGTGTCTGGGGATCCAGCTCCTACAATGAGCAGTTCTTC
CDR3aa: CASSVWGSSSYNEQFF

j_gene: TRBJ2-7
abundance: -
d_gene: -
v_gene: TRBV2
CDR3nt: TGTGCCAGCAAGGTAGGCTCCGAGCAGTACTTC
CDR3aa: CASKVGSEQYF

j_gene: TRBJ2-3
abundance: -
d_gene: TRBD2
v_gene: TRBV9
CDR3nt: TGTGCCAGCAGCGTAGGACTAGCGGGGGGGCAGGTTCCAGATACGCAGTATTTT
CDR3aa: CASSVGLAGGQVPDTQYF

j_gene: TRBJ2-7
abundance: -
d_gene: -
v_gene: TRBV5-4
CDR3nt: TGTGCCAGCAGCCTACAACAGGGCTCACGCTACGAGCAGTACTTC
CDR3aa: CASSLQQGSRYEQYF

j_gene: TRBJ1-6
abundance: -
d_gene: -
v_gene: TRBV25-1
CDR3nt: TGTGCCAGCAGTGAATACAAGGGACACAATTCACCCCTCCACTTT
CDR3aa: CASSEYKGHNSPLHF

j_gene: TRBJ2-2
abundance: once
d_gene: -
v_gene: TRBV18
CDR3nt: TGTGCCAGCTCAGGAGGCCGGGAAACCGGGGAGCTGTTTTTT
CDR3aa: CASSGGRETGELFF

j_gene: TRBJ2-6
abundance: -
d_gene: -
v_gene: TRBV9
CDR3nt: TGTGCCAGCAGCGTAAATTGGCTCCTGAGCTCTGGGGCCAACGTCCTGACTTTC
CDR3aa: CASSVNWLLSSGANVLTF

j_gene: TRBJ2-1
abundance: -
d_gene: TRBD1
v_gene: TRBV9
CDR3nt: TGTGCCAGCAGCGTAGAGGCAGGGGGTTGGTATGAGCAGTTCTTC
CDR3aa: CASSVEAGGWYEQFF

j_gene: TRBJ2-7
abundance: -
d_gene: TRBD2
v_gene: TRBV7-2
CDR3nt: TGTGCCAGCAGCCTTAGCGGGGGGCACTTCTACGAGCAGTACTTC
CDR3aa: CASSLSGGHFYEQYF